A selection of T cell receptor beta chains follows, all from one sample in a study of PD-1 blockade in classical Hodgkin lymphoma. Libraries were prepared by immunoSEQ multiplex PCR; TCRdb keeps only in-frame clonotypes and omits some of them. The sample shows approximately 26,000 clones, about four fifths of them seen only once. This specimen consisted of peripheral blood mononuclear cells (PBMCs), obtained before the fourth cycle of nivolumab. The receptors here all came from a human donor with classical Hodgkin lymphoma. Both conserved end residues are part of each CDR3. The D gene is left open where the match is weak. Not every row has a clone size; where given, it reads once, few, many or a size class.

CDR3nt: TGTGCCAGCTCCCTAGGTCGGAGCCCCAGGGACATTCAGTACTTC
CDR3aa: CASSLGRSPRDIQYF
d_gene: -
abundance: few
j_gene: TRBJ2-4
len: 15
v_gene: TRBV18

CDR3nt: TGTGCCAGCAGCGTAGAAGCGGCCTCCTACAATGAGCAGTTCTTC
CDR3aa: CASSVEAASYNEQFF
d_gene: -
abundance: -
j_gene: TRBJ2-1
len: 15
v_gene: TRBV9

CDR3nt: TGTGCCAGCAGCCAAGTTGGCATTTCGGGCGAAGCTTTCTTT
CDR3aa: CASSQVGISGEAFF
d_gene: -
abundance: -
j_gene: TRBJ1-1
len: 14
v_gene: TRBV14

CDR3nt: TGTGCCAGCAGCCCGAGGACAAGATATAATTCACCCCTCCACTTT
CDR3aa: CASSPRTRYNSPLHF
d_gene: -
abundance: -
j_gene: TRBJ1-6
len: 15
v_gene: TRBV7-9

CDR3nt: TGTGCCAGTAGTATCCGGGACACCTTATACGAGCAGTACTTC
CDR3aa: CASSIRDTLYEQYF
d_gene: -
abundance: -
j_gene: TRBJ2-7
len: 14
v_gene: TRBV19

CDR3nt: TGTGCCAGCAGTTTCGCGGGGACAGGAACACTGTTTTTT
CDR3aa: CASSFAGTGTLFF
d_gene: TRBD1
abundance: -
j_gene: TRBJ1-4
len: 13
v_gene: TRBV27

CDR3nt: TGTGCCAGCAGCCCAAGAGAGGGGGTGACAGATACGCAGTATTTT
CDR3aa: CASSPREGVTDTQYF
d_gene: -
abundance: -
j_gene: TRBJ2-3
len: 15
v_gene: TRBV9

CDR3nt: TGTGCCAGCAGTGAAAATTTGGCGGCTCCTCCCTACGAGCAGTACTTC
CDR3aa: CASSENLAAPPYEQYF
d_gene: -
abundance: medium-sized
j_gene: TRBJ2-7
len: 16
v_gene: TRBV2

CDR3nt: TGTGCCAGCAGCGGGGAGGGACAGAACACTGAAGCTTTCTTT
CDR3aa: CASSGEGQNTEAFF
d_gene: -
abundance: -
j_gene: TRBJ1-1
len: 14
v_gene: TRBV9

CDR3nt: TGCAGCGTTGGGACACCAACGTTCTATGGCTACACCTTC
CDR3aa: CSVGTPTFYGYTF
d_gene: -
abundance: -
j_gene: TRBJ1-2
len: 13
v_gene: TRBV29-1

CDR3nt: TGTGCCAGCAGGATTCAGGAGTTTGAACTGTTTTTT
CDR3aa: CASRIQEFELFF
d_gene: -
abundance: -
j_gene: TRBJ1-4
len: 12
v_gene: TRBV2

CDR3nt: TGTGCCAGCAGGACCGACAGGGAGTATCAGCCCCAGCATTTT
CDR3aa: CASRTDREYQPQHF
d_gene: TRBD1
abundance: -
j_gene: TRBJ1-5
len: 14
v_gene: TRBV2

CDR3nt: TGTGCCAGCAGAGCCGGGACAGGCCCCGAGCAGTACTTC
CDR3aa: CASRAGTGPEQYF
d_gene: TRBD1
abundance: -
j_gene: TRBJ2-7
len: 13
v_gene: TRBV2

CDR3nt: TGTGCCAGCAGCTTAGTGACCTACGAGCAGTACTTC
CDR3aa: CASSLVTYEQYF
d_gene: -
abundance: -
j_gene: TRBJ2-7
len: 12
v_gene: TRBV7-2

CDR3nt: TGTGCCAGTAGTATCCAGGGTGGCACTGAAGCTTTCTTT
CDR3aa: CASSIQGGTEAFF
d_gene: -
abundance: -
j_gene: TRBJ1-1
len: 13
v_gene: TRBV19

CDR3nt: TGTGCCAGCAGTCCGTTAACTAGCGGGAGTAACACCGGGGAGCTGTTTTTT
CDR3aa: CASSPLTSGSNTGELFF
d_gene: TRBD2
abundance: -
j_gene: TRBJ2-2
len: 17
v_gene: TRBV27

CDR3nt: TGTGCCATCAGTGGGACAGGGAGGGTGGGATACTACGAGCAGTACTTC
CDR3aa: CAISGTGRVGYYEQYF
d_gene: -
abundance: -
j_gene: TRBJ2-7
len: 16
v_gene: TRBV10-3

CDR3nt: TGTGCCAGCAGCCGGACTAGCGGGAGCTATGAGCAGTTCTTC
CDR3aa: CASSRTSGSYEQFF
d_gene: TRBD2
abundance: once
j_gene: TRBJ2-1
len: 14
v_gene: TRBV11-2

CDR3nt: TGTGCCAGCACCCTTAGCGGGAGCTCCTACAATGAGCAGTTCTTC
CDR3aa: CASTLSGSSYNEQFF
d_gene: TRBD2
abundance: -
j_gene: TRBJ2-1
len: 15
v_gene: TRBV6-1

CDR3nt: TGTGCCAGTAACCGGAACAGGGCGGGTGATCAGCCCCAGCATTTT
CDR3aa: CASNRNRAGDQPQHF
d_gene: -
abundance: -
j_gene: TRBJ1-5
len: 15
v_gene: TRBV19

CDR3nt: TGTGCCAGCGACAGGGGTGGGGGTCAGCCCCAGCATTTT
CDR3aa: CASDRGGGQPQHF
d_gene: TRBD1
abundance: few
j_gene: TRBJ1-5
len: 13
v_gene: TRBV6-6

CDR3nt: TGCGCCAGCAGCTTGGTGCAGGGACCTAGCTCTGGGGCCAACGTCCTGACTTTC
CDR3aa: CASSLVQGPSSGANVLTF
d_gene: -
abundance: -
j_gene: TRBJ2-6
len: 18
v_gene: TRBV5-1

CDR3nt: TGTGCCAGCAACACCCACCAGGCGGGAATCTCTGGGGCCAACGTCCTGACTTTC
CDR3aa: CASNTHQAGISGANVLTF
d_gene: -
abundance: -
j_gene: TRBJ2-6
len: 18
v_gene: TRBV28

CDR3nt: TGTGCCAGCAGGAAGGGAACTAGCGGGAGTTCCGAGCAGTACTTC
CDR3aa: CASRKGTSGSSEQYF
d_gene: TRBD2
abundance: once
j_gene: TRBJ2-7
len: 15
v_gene: TRBV6-6

CDR3nt: TGTGCCAGCAGCAAAAGTCCTCGGGGCTACACCTTC
CDR3aa: CASSKSPRGYTF
d_gene: -
abundance: -
j_gene: TRBJ1-2
len: 12
v_gene: TRBV2

CDR3nt: TGCGCCAGCAGCTTGGGGGGTTCGGATACGCAGTATTTT
CDR3aa: CASSLGGSDTQYF
d_gene: -
abundance: -
j_gene: TRBJ2-3
len: 13
v_gene: TRBV5-1

CDR3nt: TGTGCCAGCAGTTTCGCCATCAATCAGCCCCAGCATTTT
CDR3aa: CASSFAINQPQHF
d_gene: -
abundance: -
j_gene: TRBJ1-5
len: 13
v_gene: TRBV6-5

CDR3nt: TGTGCCAGCAGCCCCACTAGCGGGAGGACGGAGACCCAGTACTTC
CDR3aa: CASSPTSGRTETQYF
d_gene: TRBD2
abundance: -
j_gene: TRBJ2-5
len: 15
v_gene: TRBV6-1

CDR3nt: TGTGCCAGCATGACTCCTTCCTACAATGAGCAGTTCTTC
CDR3aa: CASMTPSYNEQFF
d_gene: -
abundance: -
j_gene: TRBJ2-1
len: 13
v_gene: TRBV2

CDR3nt: TGCAGCGTTGTTACAGGGGTCTACGAGCAGTACTTC
CDR3aa: CSVVTGVYEQYF
d_gene: TRBD1
abundance: -
j_gene: TRBJ2-7
len: 12
v_gene: TRBV29-1

CDR3nt: TGCGCCAGCAGCTTGGAGGGTCGAGGAAACACCATATATTTT
CDR3aa: CASSLEGRGNTIYF
d_gene: -
abundance: few
j_gene: TRBJ1-3
len: 14
v_gene: TRBV5-1

CDR3nt: TGTGCCACCAGCAGAGATGGGCAGGGTTCTGGAAACACCATATATTTT
CDR3aa: CATSRDGQGSGNTIYF
d_gene: -
abundance: once
j_gene: TRBJ1-3
len: 16
v_gene: TRBV15

CDR3nt: TGTGCCAGCAGGCCGGGACTAGTGGGATTAGGCCATGAGCAGTTCTTC
CDR3aa: CASRPGLVGLGHEQFF
d_gene: TRBD2
abundance: -
j_gene: TRBJ2-1
len: 16
v_gene: TRBV6-6

CDR3nt: TGTGCCAGCCTCGACAGGGTCGCCCCGTTTTACGAGCAGTACTTC
CDR3aa: CASLDRVAPFYEQYF
d_gene: TRBD1
abundance: few
j_gene: TRBJ2-7
len: 15
v_gene: TRBV6-1

CDR3nt: TGCGCCAGCAGCTTGGAGGGAGTCAGAGAGACCCAGTACTTC
CDR3aa: CASSLEGVRETQYF
d_gene: -
abundance: -
j_gene: TRBJ2-5
len: 14
v_gene: TRBV5-1

CDR3nt: TGTGCCAGTAGTATTGGTGTCGGGGAGCTGTTTTTT
CDR3aa: CASSIGVGELFF
d_gene: -
abundance: few
j_gene: TRBJ2-2
len: 12
v_gene: TRBV19

CDR3nt: TGTGCCAGTAGTATAGGGCCCGAGCAGTTCTTC
CDR3aa: CASSIGPEQFF
d_gene: -
abundance: -
j_gene: TRBJ2-1
len: 11
v_gene: TRBV19

CDR3nt: TGTGCCAGCAGCTTAGGCAGTCTCCCCCAAGAGACCCAGTACTTC
CDR3aa: CASSLGSLPQETQYF
d_gene: -
abundance: -
j_gene: TRBJ2-5
len: 15
v_gene: TRBV7-6

CDR3nt: TGCGCCAGCAGCCCCGACCCCCCGAGCTCCTACGAGCAGTACTTC
CDR3aa: CASSPDPPSSYEQYF
d_gene: -
abundance: few
j_gene: TRBJ2-7
len: 15
v_gene: TRBV5-1

CDR3nt: TGTGCCAGCAGTCTAGAATACGGAATGACGGGGGAGACCCAGTACTTC
CDR3aa: CASSLEYGMTGETQYF
d_gene: -
abundance: -
j_gene: TRBJ2-5
len: 16
v_gene: TRBV27

CDR3nt: TGCGCCAGCAGCAAGACTAGGGAGGTGAACACCGGGGAGCTGTTTTTT
CDR3aa: CASSKTREVNTGELFF
d_gene: -
abundance: -
j_gene: TRBJ2-2
len: 16
v_gene: TRBV5-1

CDR3nt: TGTGCCACCTCACCTAGGGATAATCAGCCCCAGCATTTT
CDR3aa: CATSPRDNQPQHF
d_gene: -
abundance: -
j_gene: TRBJ1-5
len: 13
v_gene: TRBV18

CDR3nt: TGTGCCAGTAGTATCAGGACAGGCCCTTCTAGCGGGAGGAACAATGAGCAGTTCTTC
CDR3aa: CASSIRTGPSSGRNNEQFF
d_gene: TRBD2
abundance: -
j_gene: TRBJ2-1
len: 19
v_gene: TRBV19

CDR3nt: TGTGCCATCAGTGAGCGATTCGATACGGGACTAGCGGGAGAGGTAGATACGCAGTATTTT
CDR3aa: CAISERFDTGLAGEVDTQYF
d_gene: TRBD2
abundance: -
j_gene: TRBJ2-3
len: 20
v_gene: TRBV10-3

CDR3nt: TGCGCCAGCAGCCTCACGCGGACTAGCGGGGACTCCTACGAGCAGTACTTC
CDR3aa: CASSLTRTSGDSYEQYF
d_gene: TRBD2
abundance: -
j_gene: TRBJ2-7
len: 17
v_gene: TRBV5-1

CDR3nt: TGTGCCAGCAGCTTGGGTAGCTATAGCAATCAGCCCCAGCATTTT
CDR3aa: CASSLGSYSNQPQHF
d_gene: -
abundance: -
j_gene: TRBJ1-5
len: 15
v_gene: TRBV5-6

CDR3nt: TGTGCCAGTAGTAGGGCGACTAGCGGGATACCCTACGAGCAGTACTTC
CDR3aa: CASSRATSGIPYEQYF
d_gene: TRBD2
abundance: -
j_gene: TRBJ2-7
len: 16
v_gene: TRBV19

CDR3nt: TGTGCCAGCAGTCGTCAAGGGGGCGACGCTGAAGCTTTCTTT
CDR3aa: CASSRQGGDAEAFF
d_gene: TRBD1
abundance: -
j_gene: TRBJ1-1
len: 14
v_gene: TRBV28

CDR3nt: TGTGCCAGTGCATCACCTGGGGGGGAAAACACTGAAGCTTTCTTT
CDR3aa: CASASPGGENTEAFF
d_gene: -
abundance: -
j_gene: TRBJ1-1
len: 15
v_gene: TRBV19

CDR3nt: TGTGCCAGCAGCTCGCTTCAGGGATCGGGAAACACCATATATTTT
CDR3aa: CASSSLQGSGNTIYF
d_gene: -
abundance: once
j_gene: TRBJ1-3
len: 15
v_gene: TRBV5-3

CDR3nt: TGTGCCAGCAGCTGGGACAGCTACAATGAGCAGTTCTTC
CDR3aa: CASSWDSYNEQFF
d_gene: TRBD1
abundance: -
j_gene: TRBJ2-1
len: 13
v_gene: TRBV6-5

CDR3nt: TGTGCCAGCAGCTCGGGACTAGCGGGATCTGGGGAGCAGTACTTC
CDR3aa: CASSSGLAGSGEQYF
d_gene: TRBD2
abundance: medium-sized
j_gene: TRBJ2-7
len: 15
v_gene: TRBV5-6

CDR3nt: TGTGCTAGCTCGAGACAGGGGGTAGGCACCGGGGAGCTGTTTTTT
CDR3aa: CASSRQGVGTGELFF
d_gene: TRBD1
abundance: -
j_gene: TRBJ2-2
len: 15
v_gene: TRBV7-7